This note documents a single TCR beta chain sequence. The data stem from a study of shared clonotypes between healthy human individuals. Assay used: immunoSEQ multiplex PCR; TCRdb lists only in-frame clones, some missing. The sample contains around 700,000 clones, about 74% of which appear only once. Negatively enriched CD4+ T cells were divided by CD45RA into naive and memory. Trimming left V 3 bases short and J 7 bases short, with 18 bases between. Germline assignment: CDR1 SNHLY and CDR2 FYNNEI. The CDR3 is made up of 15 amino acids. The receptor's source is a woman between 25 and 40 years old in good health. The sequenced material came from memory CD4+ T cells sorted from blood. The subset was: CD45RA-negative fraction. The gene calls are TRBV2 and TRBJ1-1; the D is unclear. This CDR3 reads CASSDAGKHENEAFF. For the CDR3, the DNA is TGTGCCAGCAGTGATGCGGGGAAACACGAAAATGAAGCTTTCTTT. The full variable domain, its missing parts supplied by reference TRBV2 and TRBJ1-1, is EPEVTQTPSHQVTQMGQEVILRCVPISNHLYFYWYRQILGQKVEFLVSFYNNEISEKSEIFDDQFSVERPDGSNFTLKIRSTKLEDSAMYFCASSDAGKHENEAFFGQGTRLTVV.